The T cell receptor beta chain described here comes from a study of cytomegalovirus exposure and HLA in healthy donors. The germline gives CDR1 MNHNS, CDR2 SASEGT. Trimming took off 11 bases at V and 3 bases at J, with 20 bases between the two ends. This CDR3 spans 14 amino acids. This clone was recorded a few times. Its antigen is unidentified. PCR primers comprised 60 Vbeta and 13 Jbeta primers. Measured with immunoSEQ multiplex PCR; TCRdb has only the in-frame clones, and not every one. The top ten clones hold approximately 5.4% of a sample with 150,000 to 200,000 clones, about 77% of them seen once. Study-level results: Most CMV-associated TCR beta chains were later found to appear HLA-restricted. Sequencing probably produced one cluster of sequence variants that were highly shared.

Material for sequencing was PBMCs. The origin of this receptor is a woman in her thirties in good health and CMV-seropositive. The V and J genes are TRBV6-1 and TRBJ2-7, with a weak D call TRBD1 (6 bases). CDR3: CAYGRAQGLYEQYF. Written as DNA, the CDR3 is TGTGCCTACGGTCGGGCCCAGGGGCTCTACGAGCAGTACTTC.